The clone carrying this TCR beta chain was found a few times. The antigen remains unidentified. Losses at the gene ends were 3 bases for V and 4 bases for J; bases not matched to a gene: 3. The CDR3 length is 14 residues. Germline values: CDR1 MDHEN, CDR2 SYDVKM. This record belongs to a study of shared clonotypes between healthy human individuals. General study findings and limits: Large depth notwithstanding, sorted-subset sequencing proved incomplete by rarefaction.

Generated by immunoSEQ multiplex PCR, the TCRdb table keeps only in-frame clones and is missing some. This sample has almost 750,000 clones, with 72% found just once. Division of CD4+ cells produced a CD45RA+ naive subset and a CD45RA-negative memory subset. The sequenced sample was memory CD4+ T cells sorted from blood. Noted subset: CD45RA-negative fraction. This chain links TRBV28 with TRBJ2-1; 7 nucleotides agree with TRBD1. The origin of this receptor is a woman in her twenties or thirties in good health. The CDR3 coding sequence is TGTGCCAGCAGTTTGAGACAGGGATACAATGAGCAGTTCTTC. Protein sequence: CASSLRQGYNEQFF.